This T cell receptor beta chain was identified in a study of cytomegalovirus exposure and HLA in healthy donors. The PCR made use of 60 Vbeta and 13 Jbeta primers. Sequencing used immunoSEQ multiplex PCR; TCRdb keeps in-frame clones, though not all of them. The sample has a few hundred thousand clones, 85% to 90% seen once; the top ten hold roughly 2.3%. This CDR3 spans 16 amino acids. From germline, CDR1 is SGHRS and CDR2 YFSETQ. The V and J ends lost 3 bases and 14 bases, in that order; junction bases with no gene match: 14. This chain joins TRBV5-1 and TRBJ1-6, with 10 positions matching TRBD1. The TCR comes from a woman aged 18-29 years in good health and CMV-seronegative. Sequenced: PBMCs. CDR3 in DNA: TGCGCCAGCAGCTGGACCGGGACAGGGGACATAGGTGCCCTCCACTTT. This translates into CASSWTGTGDIGALHF.